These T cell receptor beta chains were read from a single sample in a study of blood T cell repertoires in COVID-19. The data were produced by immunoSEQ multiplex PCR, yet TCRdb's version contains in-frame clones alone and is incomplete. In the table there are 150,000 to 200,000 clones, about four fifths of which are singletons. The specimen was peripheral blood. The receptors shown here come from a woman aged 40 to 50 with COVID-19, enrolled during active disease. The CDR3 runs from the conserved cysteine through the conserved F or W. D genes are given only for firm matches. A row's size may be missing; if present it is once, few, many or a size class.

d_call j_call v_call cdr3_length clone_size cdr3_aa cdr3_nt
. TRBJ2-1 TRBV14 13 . CASSQDRRDEQFF TGTGCCAGCAGCCAAGACCGTCGGGATGAGCAGTTCTTC
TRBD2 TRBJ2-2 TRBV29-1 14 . CSVDAGANTGELFF TGCAGCGTGGACGCGGGGGCGAACACCGGGGAGCTGTTTTTT
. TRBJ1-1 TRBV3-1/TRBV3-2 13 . CASSHDYRTEAFF TGTGCCAGCAGCCACGACTACAGAACTGAAGCTTTCTTT
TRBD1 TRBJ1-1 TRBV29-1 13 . CSVTGGKNTEAFF TGCAGCGTTACAGGGGGCAAGAACACTGAAGCTTTCTTT
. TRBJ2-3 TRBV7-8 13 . CASSLLSLDTQYF TGTGCCAGCAGCTTACTCTCTCTGGATACGCAGTATTTT
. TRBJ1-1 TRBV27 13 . CASSRTVSTEAFF TGTGCCAGCAGTAGAACAGTGTCCACTGAAGCTTTCTTT
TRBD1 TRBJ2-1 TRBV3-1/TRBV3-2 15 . CASSQVDRGGREQFF TGTGCCAGCAGCCAAGTGGACAGGGGAGGTCGGGAGCAGTTCTTC
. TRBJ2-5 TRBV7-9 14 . CASSHWTEKETQYF TGTGCCAGCAGCCATTGGACAGAAAAAGAGACCCAGTACTTC
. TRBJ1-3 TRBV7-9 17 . CASSSLDLTASGNTIYF TGTGCCAGCAGCTCACTGGACTTAACTGCCTCTGGAAACACCATATATTTT
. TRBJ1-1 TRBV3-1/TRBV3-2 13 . CASSREQANEAFF TGTGCCAGCAGCCGCGAACAGGCTAACGAAGCTTTCTTT
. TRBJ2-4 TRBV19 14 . CATRQDPTKNIQYF TGTGCCACCCGTCAGGATCCTACCAAAAACATTCAGTACTTC
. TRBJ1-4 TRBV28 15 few CATRTAGSTNEKLFF TGTGCCACCCGGACAGCCGGGTCAACTAATGAAAAACTGTTTTTT
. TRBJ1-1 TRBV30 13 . CAWSPTENTEAFF TGTGCCTGGAGCCCCACAGAGAACACTGAAGCTTTCTTT
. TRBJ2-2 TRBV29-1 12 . CSAPGDTGELFF TGCAGCGCTCCGGGGGACACCGGGGAGCTGTTTTTT
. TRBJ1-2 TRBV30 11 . CARRGAGGYTF TGTGCTCGGCGGGGGGCAGGTGGCTACACCTTC
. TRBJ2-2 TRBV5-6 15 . CASSLRGLVTGELFF TGTGCCAGCAGCTTAAGAGGGCTAGTCACCGGGGAGCTGTTTTTT
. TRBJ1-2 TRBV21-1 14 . CASSKGGHYYGYTF TGTGCCAGCAGCAAAGGGGGACACTATTATGGCTACACCTTC
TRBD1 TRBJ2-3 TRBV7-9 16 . CASSQWDRGPVDTQYF TGTGCCAGCAGCCAATGGGACAGGGGTCCGGTGGATACGCAGTATTTT
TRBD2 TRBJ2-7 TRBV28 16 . CASEGGLAGGSYEQYF TGTGCCAGCGAGGGCGGACTAGCGGGAGGCTCCTACGAGCAGTACTTC
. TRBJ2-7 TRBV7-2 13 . CASSNRDNYEQYF TGTGCCAGCAGCAACCGGGACAACTACGAGCAGTACTTC
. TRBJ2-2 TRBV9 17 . CASSPTQGPQVTGELFF TGTGCCAGCAGCCCAACACAGGGACCACAGGTTACCGGGGAGCTGTTTTTT
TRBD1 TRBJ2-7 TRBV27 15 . CASSSAGTGGHEQYF TGTGCCAGCAGCTCGGCCGGGACAGGGGGCCACGAGCAGTACTTC
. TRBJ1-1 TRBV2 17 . CASSETPGEFLNTEAFF TGTGCCAGCAGTGAAACTCCAGGGGAATTCTTGAACACTGAAGCTTTCTTT
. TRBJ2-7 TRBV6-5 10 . CASSLYEQYF TGTGCCAGCAGCCTCTACGAGCAGTACTTC
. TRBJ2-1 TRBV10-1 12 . CASSELPGEQFF TGCGCCAGCAGTGAGCTCCCGGGTGAGCAGTTCTTC
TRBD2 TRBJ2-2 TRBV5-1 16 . CASSLAAGGPAGELFF TGCGCCAGCAGCTTGGCTGCGGGAGGGCCGGCCGGGGAGCTGTTTTTT
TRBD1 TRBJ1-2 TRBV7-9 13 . CASSYRGVYGYTF TGTGCCAGCAGCTACAGGGGGGTCTATGGCTACACCTTC
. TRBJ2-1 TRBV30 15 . CACYLTGTHYNEQFF TGTGCCTGTTACCTCACCGGGACACACTACAATGAGCAGTTCTTC
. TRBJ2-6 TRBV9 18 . CASSVEVGLVSGANVLTF TGTGCCAGCAGCGTAGAGGTGGGACTGGTCTCTGGGGCCAACGTCCTGACTTTC
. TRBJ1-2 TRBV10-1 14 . CASSESRGFHGYTF TGCGCCAGCAGTGAGTCGAGGGGGTTCCATGGCTACACCTTC
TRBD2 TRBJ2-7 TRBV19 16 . CASSTSSGGMSYEQYF TGTGCCAGTAGTACGTCTAGCGGAGGGATGTCCTACGAGCAGTACTTC
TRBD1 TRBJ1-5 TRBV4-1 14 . CASSYLQGNQPQHF TGCGCCAGCAGCTATCTACAGGGGAATCAGCCCCAGCATTTT
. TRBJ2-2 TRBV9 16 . CASSASGGGGTGELFF TGTGCCAGCAGCGCCTCCGGGGGAGGTGGCACCGGGGAGCTGTTTTTT
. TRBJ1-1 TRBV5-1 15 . CASSSRTDLNTEAFF TGCGCCAGCAGCTCTAGGACAGACCTGAACACTGAAGCTTTCTTT
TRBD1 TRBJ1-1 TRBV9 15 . CASSHLDTGGTEAFF TGTGCCAGCAGCCACTTAGATACAGGGGGCACTGAAGCTTTCTTT
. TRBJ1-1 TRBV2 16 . CASSELNSWLNTEAFF TGTGCCAGCAGTGAGCTCAACAGCTGGCTGAACACTGAAGCTTTCTTT
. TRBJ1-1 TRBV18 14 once CASSPVGGETEAFF TGTGCCAGCTCACCAGTGGGGGGGGAGACTGAAGCTTTCTTT
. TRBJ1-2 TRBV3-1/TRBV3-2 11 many CASSAQGGYTF TGTGCCAGCAGCGCACAGGGAGGCTACACCTTC
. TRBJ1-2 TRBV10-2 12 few CASSAGLDGYTF TGCGCCAGCAGTGCAGGGTTGGATGGCTACACCTTC
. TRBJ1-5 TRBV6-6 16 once CASRHQGPYSNQPQHF TGTGCCAGCAGACACCAGGGTCCGTATAGCAATCAGCCCCAGCATTTT